This record covers a single T cell receptor (beta chain). Its target is not known. The primer mix had 60 Vbeta and 13 Jbeta primers. TCRdb's copy holds only in-frame clones and misses some; the assay was immunoSEQ multiplex PCR. The table has roughly 130,000 clones, 50% to 75% seen once. This entry comes from a study of cytomegalovirus exposure and HLA in healthy donors. Study details: There were some 410 genotyped donors. Of these, 81% fell in the genetic ancestry cluster associated with self-reported Caucasian donors.

Points from the study as a whole: Presence/absence analyses assumed roughly uniform sequencing depth across donors. The study flagged 150 to 200 TCR beta chains as cytomegalovirus-associated. Several of the most significant clusters were apparently associated with common viral pathogens in a later analysis.

Between the trimmed V and J ends, which lost 3 bases and 4 bases, there was a span of 6 bases. Germline CDR1 is SNHLY and CDR2 is FYNNEI. The CDR3 has 13 residues. The source material was PBMCs. This TCR was recovered from a woman in her thirties or forties in good health and CMV-seropositive. This rearrangement joins TRBV2 to TRBJ2-2, with TRBD2 as a possible D gene (5 bases). The CDR3 sequence: CASSEEVTGELFF. The CDR3 coding sequence is TGTGCCAGCAGTGAGGAGGTCACCGGGGAGCTGTTTTTT.